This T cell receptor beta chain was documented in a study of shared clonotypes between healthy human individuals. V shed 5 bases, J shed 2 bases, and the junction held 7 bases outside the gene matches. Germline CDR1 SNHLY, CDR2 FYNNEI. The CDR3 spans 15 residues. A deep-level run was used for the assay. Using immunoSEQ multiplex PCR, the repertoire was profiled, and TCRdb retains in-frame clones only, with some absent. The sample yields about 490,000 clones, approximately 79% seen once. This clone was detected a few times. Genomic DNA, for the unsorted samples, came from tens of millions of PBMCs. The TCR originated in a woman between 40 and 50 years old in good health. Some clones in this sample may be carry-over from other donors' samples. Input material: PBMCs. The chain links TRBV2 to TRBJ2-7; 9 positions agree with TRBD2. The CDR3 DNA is TGTGCCAGCAGTCAAAGCGGGAGGATGCCCTACGAGCAGTACTTC. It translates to CASSQSGRMPYEQYF.